These 23 T cell receptor beta chains were all obtained from the same sample, sequenced in a study of control samples from healthy donors and cancer patients. Method: immunoSEQ multiplex PCR; TCRdb's copy keeps in-frame clones and lacks some. This table holds under 450,000 clones, approximately 90% found once. Sequencing was carried out using PBMCs. The origin of the receptors is a man aged 35 to 55 with head and neck cancer.

The rearrangement uses TRBV2 and TRBJ2-7, with a weak D call TRBD1 (5 bases). Germline assignment: CDR1 SNHLY and CDR2 FYNNEI. The CDR3 runs 12 residues. V lost 1 base, J lost 12 bases, and 13 bases lay in between. CDR3 amino acids: CASSEVRGLGYF. The CDR3 nucleotides read TGTGCCAGCAGTGAAGTTAGGGGTTTGGGGTACTTC. The full variable domain, rest sourced from reference TRBV2 and TRBJ2-7, is EPEVTQTPSHQVTQMGQEVILRCVPISNHLYFYWYRQILGQKVEFLVSFYNNEISEKSEIFDDQFSVERPDGSNFTLKIRSTKLEDSAMYFCASSEVRGLGYFGPGTRLTVT.

The chain is built from TRBV27 and TRBJ2-7, with no clear D. The CDR3 is 12 amino acids. The V gene's germline CDR1 is MNHEY and CDR2 SMNVEV (reference sequence). Trimming removed 5 bases from V and 3 bases from J, with 8 bases in between. The CDR3 region is CASSDTFYEQYF. CDR3 nucleotide sequence: TGTGCCAGCAGTGACACATTCTACGAGCAGTACTTC.

The rearrangement links TRBV5-8 to TRBJ1-1; 7 positions match TRBD1. The length of the CDR3 is 15 residues. Trimming at V came to 4 bases and at J to 1 base, leaving 7 bases not matched to a gene. Germline assignment: CDR1 SGHTS and CDR2 YDEGEE. The CDR3 reads CASSLAAGGNTEAFF. The CDR3 region has the DNA TGTGCCAGCAGCCTAGCGGCAGGGGGGAACACTGAAGCTTTCTTT.

J is TRBJ2-7 and V is TRBV28, with D possibly matching TRBD2 (5 bases). The V end was cut by 8 bases, the J end by 2 bases, with 16 bases between. The CDR3 covers 14 residues. Looked up from germline, CDR1 is MDHEN and CDR2 is SYDVKM. This CDR3 reads CASDPGSGAYEQYF. The CDR3 region has the DNA TGTGCCAGCGACCCGGGGAGCGGCGCCTACGAGCAGTACTTC.

With regard to this clone: The junction does not match germline at one end; this may be a read error. The rearrangement uses TRBV7-7 and TRBJ2-5; 7 bases line up with TRBD1. CDR1 and CDR2 (germline): SSHAT, FNYEAQ (reference sequence). The CDR3 extends over 17 amino acids. The CDR3: CASSPLTPGGFQETQYF. The CDR3 DNA is TGTGCTAGCAGCCCCCTTACGCCAGGGGGTTTCCAAGAGACCCAGTACTTC.

This rearrangement joins TRBV18 to TRBJ1-1, with 10 bases fitting TRBD1. Per the germline V gene, CDR1 is KGHSH and CDR2 is LQKENI. This CDR3 spans 17 amino acids. The V gene end was trimmed by 3 bases and the J gene end by 4 bases; junction bases not matched to a gene: 11. The CDR3 coding sequence is TGTGCCAGCTCACCCAGACAGGGGGCGTCTAGTGGCACTGAAGCTTTCTTT. It is translated as CASSPRQGASSGTEAFF.

The V gene is TRBV14, the J gene TRBJ2-2; D gene ambiguous. CDR3 length equals 15 residues. Germline V gene lookup returns CDR1 SGHDN and CDR2 FVKESK. Trimming removed 2 bases at V and 1 base at J, with 8 bases between. Written as DNA, the CDR3 is TGTGCCAGCAGCCAAAGGTTGGGGAACACCGGGGAGCTGTTTTTT. It codes for CASSQRLGNTGELFF.

CDR3 DNA: TGCGCCAGCAGCGTAATAGGGCAGGGTGATAACGAGCAGTACTTC. It yields the protein CASSVIGQGDNEQYF. The J gene is TRBJ2-7, the V gene TRBV5-1, with D possibly matching TRBD1 (5 bases). CDR1 and CDR2 from the germline V gene are SGHRS and YFSETQ. This CDR3 is 15 amino acids long. V lost 4 bases to trimming and J lost 5 bases, with 19 bases between them.

The CDR3 nucleotides read TGTGCCAGCACCATATCGGGGGGCCCTAACTATGGCTACACCTTC. Translation: CASTISGGPNYGYTF. This chain links TRBV9 with TRBJ1-2, with D perhaps TRBD1 (6 bases). The CDR3 consists of 15 residues. Per germline, CDR1 SGDLS and CDR2 YYNGEE. Between the trimmed V and J ends, which lost 6 bases and 0 bases, there was a span of 15 bases.

The V call is TRBV6-5, the J call TRBJ1-3, with D hard to call. The ends were cut back, 0 bases at V and 0 bases at J, with 6 bases in the middle. CDR1 MNHEY and CDR2 SVGAGI come from the germline V gene. CDR3 length: 15 residues. CDR3 coding DNA: TGTGCCAGCAGTTACTCCCGAGGCTCTGGAAACACCATATATTTT. Amino acid sequence: CASSYSRGSGNTIYF.

The chain joins TRBV6-1 to TRBJ2-7; D is possibly TRBD1 (6 bases). V was trimmed by 2 bases and J by 2 bases, leaving 7 bases between them. CDR1 MNHNS and CDR2 SASEGT come from the germline V gene. This CDR3 is built from 13 residues. Here the CDR3 reads CASSEQGTYEQYF. In nucleotides, the CDR3 is TGTGCCAGCAGTGAACAGGGGACCTACGAGCAGTACTTC.

This clone was detected once. The chain combines TRBV7-9 with TRBJ2-2; D call uncertain. The germline V and J ends were trimmed by 3 bases and 0 bases, with 14 bases remaining between them. Per germline, CDR1 SEHNR and CDR2 FQNEAQ (reference sequence). The CDR3 is made up of 17 amino acids. CDR3 in amino acids: CASSFTERHSNTGELFF. The CDR3, as DNA: TGTGCCAGCAGCTTCACAGAGCGCCACTCGAACACCGGGGAGCTGTTTTTT.

The chain carries TRBV6-4 and TRBJ2-2; the D gene is possibly TRBD1 (6 bases). Trimming cost V 5 bases and J 0 bases, with 13 bases left between them. CDR3 length: 16 residues. Germline V gene lookup returns CDR1 MRHNA and CDR2 SNTAGT. CDR3 in amino acids: CASSFGGGSNTGELFF. CDR3 bases: TGTGCCAGCAGTTTCGGTGGGGGCTCGAACACCGGGGAGCTGTTTTTT.

The gene calls are TRBV6-1 and TRBJ1-3; no reliable D call. V was clipped by 2 bases and J by 0 bases, with 11 bases between them. This CDR3 has 16 residues. Germline CDR1 and CDR2: MNHNS and SASEGT. CDR3 in DNA: TGTGCCAGCAGTGAATCCAGCCGCTACTCTGGAAACACCATATATTTT. This translates into CASSESSRYSGNTIYF.

This clone turned up a few times. V usage is TRBV5-1 and J usage is TRBJ2-7; 10 bases are a match to TRBD2. J was trimmed by 0 bases and V by 4 bases; bases with no gene match: 7. The germline CDR1 and CDR2 sequences are SGHRS and YFSETQ. CDR3 length: 16 amino acids. As DNA, the CDR3 is TGCGCCAGCAGCCTTTCTAGCGGGAGAAACTCCTACGAGCAGTACTTC. Protein sequence: CASSLSSGRNSYEQYF.

V usage is TRBV6-9 and J usage is TRBJ1-5; 10 bases are shared with TRBD1. The CDR3 totals 19 residues. Germline loops: CDR1 MNHGY, CDR2 SVAAGI. The V gene end was trimmed by 6 bases and the J gene end by 4 bases; junction bases not matched to a gene: 18. The CDR3 nucleotides are TGTGCCAGCAGGTTTAGCCGGACAGGGGGAAGGGGAGGAAATCAGCCCCAGCATTTT. Its translation: CASRFSRTGGRGGNQPQHF.

The rearrangement joins TRBV5-5 to TRBJ1-2; 8 bases match TRBD1. Germline V CDR1 and CDR2: SGHKS, YYEKEE (reference sequence). Trimming took 3 bases from V and 6 from J; bases not matched to a gene: 10. CDR3 length: 15 residues. The CDR3: CASSWRDRSVDGYTF. CDR3 nucleotides: TGTGCCAGCAGCTGGAGGGACAGGTCTGTTGATGGCTACACCTTC.

The V gene is TRBV4-2, the J gene TRBJ1-2, with unresolved D. Trimming removed 8 bases at V and 5 bases at J, with 21 bases between. From germline, CDR1 is LGHNA and CDR2 YNFKEQ. This CDR3 spans 15 amino acids. CDR3 amino acids: CASGRYGLSLYGYTF. CDR3 in DNA: TGTGCCAGCGGTCGTTATGGGTTGTCTTTGTATGGCTACACCTTC.

J is TRBJ2-7 and V is TRBV5-6; no clear D. Looked up from germline, CDR1 is SGHDT and CDR2 is YYEEEE. There are 16 residues in the CDR3. Trimming shortened V by 2 bases and J by 2 bases, and 17 bases separated the two germline ends. For the CDR3, the DNA is TGTGCCAGCAGCTTAACCCTGGACCTAGTGCCCTACGAGCAGTACTTC. Translating gives CASSLTLDLVPYEQYF.

This rearrangement joins TRBV30 to TRBJ2-2, with a possible D match to TRBD2 (5 bases). The germline CDR1 and CDR2 sequences are GTSNPN and SVGIG (reference sequence). The CDR3 covers 16 residues. The V end lost 3 bases, the J end lost 0 bases, and 14 bases lay between the germline ends. The CDR3 DNA is TGTGCCTGGAGCTTTTGGACTGCGACGAACACCGGGGAGCTGTTTTTT. It yields the protein CAWSFWTATNTGELFF.

This clone has more than one count but fewer than ten. This rearrangement joins TRBV11-2 to TRBJ2-1; maybe TRBD1 (7 bases). This CDR3 spans 15 amino acids. Per the germline V gene, CDR1 is SGHAT and CDR2 is FQNNGV. The V gene lost 5 bases and the J gene lost 0 bases, with 11 bases spanning the gap. The CDR3 loop reads CASSPGGSSYNEQFF. CDR3 bases: TGTGCCAGCAGCCCAGGGGGGAGCTCCTACAATGAGCAGTTCTTC.

This chain links TRBV20-1 with TRBJ1-3; D is unclear. Germline values: CDR1 DFQATT, CDR2 SNEGSKA (reference sequence). This CDR3 contains 14 residues. The ends were cut back, 3 bases at V and 0 bases at J, with 9 bases in the middle. The CDR3 region is CSASGASSGNTIYF. The DNA for the CDR3 is TGCAGTGCTAGTGGCGCCAGCTCTGGAAACACCATATATTTT.

This clone was seen a few times. This chain links TRBV7-3 with TRBJ1-2; 11 bases are a match to TRBD1. The CDR3 consists of 17 residues. Germline loops: CDR1 SGHTA, CDR2 FQGTGA. V was clipped by 5 bases and J by 2 bases; unmatched bases: 10. CDR3 coding DNA: TGTGCCAGCAGCCCTCCGGGACAGGGGGAGACCAACTATGGCTACACCTTC. This translates into CASSPPGQGETNYGYTF. Combining the CDR3 with reference TRBV7-3 and TRBJ1-2 gives the whole variable domain GAGVSQTPSNKVTEKGKYVELRCDPISGHTALYWYRQSLGQGPEFLIYFQGTGAADDSGLPNDRFFAVRPEGSVSTLKIQRTERGDSAVYLCASSPPGQGETNYGYTFGSGTRLTVV.